This T cell receptor (beta chain) appears in the sequencing data of a study of T-cell memory formation after mild COVID-19. General study points: Confirmation was lacking for SARS-CoV-2 specificity of second-wave clones that peaked on day 37. The study detected some responding clones in pre-infection memory, suggesting cross-reactive memory joined. Day 15 to 85 contracting clones showed balanced CD4/CD8; day 15 to 37 expanders favored CD4+. The CD4+ clones that contracted clustered mainly within CM and EM, and the CD8+ clones concentrated in EMRA.

Germline V gene data show CDR1 as MNHEY and CDR2 as SMNVEV (reference sequence). CDR3 length: 15 amino acids. Trimming removed 3 bases from V and 9 bases from J, with 18 bases in between. Note on this clonotype: Its antigen is currently unknown.

From the 5' RACE reads, TCRdb called clonotypes with MiXCR, one entry per CDR3 protein. The sample records some 250,000 distinct CDR3 sequences, under 20% being singletons. The receptor's source is a man aged 18-30 years who had mild COVID-19 (a few samples of this study predate the infection). Cell type and time point are not known. The chain has TRBV27 and TRBJ1-5; maybe TRBD1 (5 bases). The specimen was PBMCs or a T cell subset sorted from them (not recorded which). The CDR3 DNA is TGTGCCAGCAGTTTGGATACGGGACCACGATCGCCCCAGCATTTT. Its protein is CASSLDTGPRSPQHF.